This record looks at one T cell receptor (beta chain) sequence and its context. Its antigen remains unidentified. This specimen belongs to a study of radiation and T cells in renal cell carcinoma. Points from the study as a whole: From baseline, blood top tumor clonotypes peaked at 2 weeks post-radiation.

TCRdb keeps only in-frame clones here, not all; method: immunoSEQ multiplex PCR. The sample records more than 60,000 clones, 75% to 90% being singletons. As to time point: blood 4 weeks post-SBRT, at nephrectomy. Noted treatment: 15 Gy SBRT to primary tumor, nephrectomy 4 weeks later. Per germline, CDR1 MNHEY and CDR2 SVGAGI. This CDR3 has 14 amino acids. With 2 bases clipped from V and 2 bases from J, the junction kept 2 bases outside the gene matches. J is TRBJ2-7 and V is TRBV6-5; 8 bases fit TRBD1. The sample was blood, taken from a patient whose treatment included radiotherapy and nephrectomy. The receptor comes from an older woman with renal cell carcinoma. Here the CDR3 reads CASSYTQGAYEQYF. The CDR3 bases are TGTGCCAGCAGTTACACACAGGGGGCCTACGAGCAGTACTTC.